Here is one T cell receptor beta chain with its context. The antigen is undetermined. This entry comes from a study of PD-1 blockade in classical Hodgkin lymphoma. Overall study: Treatment was intravenous nivolumab, 3 mg/kg every 2 weeks, until progression.

Overall study findings and caveats: After ASCT, patients who started nivolumab under 1 year later were excluded. CD4+ but not CD8+ TCR diversity rose significantly by C4D1. With respect to the repertoire differences, their causes, possibly disease activity or prior therapy, remain undefined.

This CDR3 has 14 residues. The V segment lost 8 bases and the J segment 7 bases; nucleotides outside the gene matches: 7. Germline assignment: CDR1 MGHDK and CDR2 SYGVNS. Every patient relapsed after autologous stem cell transplantation, and brentuximab vedotin exposure varied. Only in-frame clones appear in the TCRdb table, and some are missing; sequencing was by immunoSEQ multiplex PCR. This table holds about 40,000 clones, under 75% found once. The chain joins TRBV25-1 to TRBJ2-1; 11 nucleotides align to TRBD2. This sample comprised peripheral blood mononuclear cells (PBMCs), obtained at baseline. The clonotype was recovered from a human donor with classical Hodgkin lymphoma. The CDR3 nucleotides are TGTGCCAGCTGGGGACTAGCGGAGGGGAATGAGCAGTTCTTC. This sequence encodes CASWGLAEGNEQFF.